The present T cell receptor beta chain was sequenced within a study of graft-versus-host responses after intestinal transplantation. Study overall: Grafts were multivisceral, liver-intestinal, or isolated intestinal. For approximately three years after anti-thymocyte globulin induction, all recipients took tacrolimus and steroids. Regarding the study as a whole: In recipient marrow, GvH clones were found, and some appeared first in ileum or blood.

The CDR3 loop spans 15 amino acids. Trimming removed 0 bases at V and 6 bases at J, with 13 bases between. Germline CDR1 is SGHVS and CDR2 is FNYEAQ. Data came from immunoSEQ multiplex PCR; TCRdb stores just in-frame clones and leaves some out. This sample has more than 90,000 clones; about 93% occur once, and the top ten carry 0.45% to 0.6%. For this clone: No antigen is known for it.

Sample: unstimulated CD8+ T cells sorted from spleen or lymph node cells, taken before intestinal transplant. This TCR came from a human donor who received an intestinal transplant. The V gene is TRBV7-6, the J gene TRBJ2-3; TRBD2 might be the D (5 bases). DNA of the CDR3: TGTGCCAGCAGCTTAGCGGTGTGGGAGAAGGATACGCAGTATTTT. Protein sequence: CASSLAVWEKDTQYF.